These 24 T cell receptor beta chains share one sample of origin, sequenced in a study of response to subunit inactivated influenza vaccine. TCRdb re-called the RT-PCR reads with MiXCR, one entry per CDR3 protein. The sample has roughly 790,000 distinct CDR3 sequences, 21% seen once; the top ten hold about 9.4%. The material sequenced was PBMCs from blood, taken around 5 days after vaccination. These TCRs come from a middle-aged man who received an inactivated influenza vaccine.

This rearrangement joins TRBV5-1 to TRBJ1-2, with D unresolved. This CDR3 region has 13 residues. Germline V gives CDR1 SGHRS, CDR2 YFSETQ. Between the trimmed V and J ends, which lost 0 bases and 7 bases, there was a span of 10 bases. CDR3 sequence: CASSLEGNAGYTF. DNA of the CDR3: TGCGCCAGCAGCTTGGAGGGCAACGCTGGCTACACCTTC. Looking up the rest from reference TRBV5-1 and TRBJ1-2 gives the full variable domain: KAGVTQTPRYLIKTRGQQVTLSCSPISGHRSVSWYQQTPGQGLQFLFEYFSETQRNKGNFPGRFSGRQFSNSRSEMNVSTLELGDSALYLCASSLEGNAGYTFGSGTRLTVV.

This clonotype has a handful of counts. The gene calls are TRBV5-1 and TRBJ2-1; 7 bases map to TRBD2. V dropped 0 bases and J dropped 3; count of bases not matched to a gene: 9. There are 17 residues in the CDR3. The germline CDR1 and CDR2 sequences are SGHRS and YFSETQ. The CDR3 is CASSLETGGGLYNEQFF. CDR3 in DNA: TGCGCCAGCAGCTTGGAGACGGGGGGAGGGCTCTACAATGAGCAGTTCTTC. Full variable domain (remainder filled in from reference TRBV5-1 and TRBJ2-1): KAGVTQTPRYLIKTRGQQVTLSCSPISGHRSVSWYQQTPGQGLQFLFEYFSETQRNKGNFPGRFSGRQFSNSRSEMNVSTLELGDSALYLCASSLETGGGLYNEQFFGPGTRLTVL.

Turning to this clonotype: The junction does not match germline at one end; this may be a read error. CDR3 protein: CSATTSGGAYNDQFF. The CDR3 DNA reads as TGCAGTGCCACCACTAGCGGGGGCGCCTACAATGATCAGTTCTTC. The genes are TRBV20-1 and TRBJ2-1; 11 nucleotides align to TRBD2. This CDR3 spans 15 amino acids. Looked up from germline, CDR1 is DFQATT and CDR2 is SNEGSKA (reference sequence).

The V call is TRBV29-1, the J call TRBJ2-2; D is ambiguous. This CDR3 has 14 residues. Deletions cut 2 bases from V and 7 bases from J, with 14 bases between. The germline gives CDR1 SQVTM, CDR2 ANQGSEA. In nucleotides, the CDR3 is TGCAGCGTTGAATTGCGGCAGGCCGACGGGGAGCTGTTTTTT. Protein: CSVELRQADGELFF.

This clonotype appeared a few times. The gene calls are TRBV7-2 and TRBJ2-7; 8 bases match TRBD1. Germline V gene lookup returns CDR1 SGHTA and CDR2 FQGNSA. The CDR3 has 15 residues. The junction had 9 bases not matched to a gene; V was cut back by 2 bases and J by 6 bases. CDR3 residues: CASSLSATGAREQYF. The CDR3 nucleotides are TGTGCCAGCAGCTTATCGGCGACAGGGGCCCGCGAGCAGTACTTC.

This rearrangement joins TRBV6-1 to TRBJ2-2; D might be TRBD1 (7 bases). The CDR3 consists of 15 residues. Germline CDR1 is MNHNS and CDR2 is SASEGT. Trimming cost V 5 bases and J 3 bases, with 13 bases left between them. CDR3 DNA sequence: TGTGCCAGCAGTCCCAGGGGGGATTACACCGGGGAGCTGTTTTTT. Protein: CASSPRGDYTGELFF.

This clonotype has just a few counts. The CDR3 sequence is CATSGPTDTQYF. In DNA, the CDR3 is TGTGCCACCAGCGGGCCCACAGATACGCAGTATTTT. The chain uses TRBV28 and TRBJ2-3; possibly TRBD2 for D (6 bases). Germline V gives CDR1 MDHEN, CDR2 SYDVKM. Trimming took off 10 bases at V and 2 bases at J, with 10 bases between the two ends. The CDR3 has 12 amino acids.

This clonotype was seen more than once but under ten times. The chain employs TRBV12-3 or TRBV12-4 and TRBJ2-3; D is unclear. CDR3 length: 15 residues. V was clipped by 5 bases and J by 2 bases, with 14 bases between them. The CDR3 loop is CASSPSHRTTDTQYF. CDR3 in DNA: TGTGCCAGCAGTCCTTCACACCGAACCACAGATACGCAGTATTTT.

This chain connects TRBV20-1 to TRBJ2-5, with D hard to call. This CDR3 contains 12 residues. Germline loops: CDR1 DFQATT, CDR2 SNEGSKA (reference sequence). Trimming removed 3 bases from V and 5 bases from J, with 10 bases in between. The CDR3 here is CSARLHGETQYF. Written as DNA, the CDR3 is TGCAGTGCTAGGTTACATGGGGAGACCCAGTACTTC.

This clonotype came up a few times. The CDR3 nucleotides read TGCGCCAGCAGCTTTGACGGGGGGGACCAAGAGACCCAGTACTTC. It codes for CASSFDGGDQETQYF. The chain uses TRBV5-1 and TRBJ2-5; 8 bases match TRBD2. Germline V lookup: CDR1 SGHRS, CDR2 YFSETQ. Trimming removed 2 bases from V and 0 bases from J; junction bases left unmatched: 3. CDR3 size: 15 residues.

This clonotype was observed a few times. The chain has TRBV6-5 and TRBJ2-7; no definite D call. Germline lookup yields CDR1 MNHEY and CDR2 SVGAGI. The CDR3 sequence is 12 residues long. The V end lost 5 bases, the J end lost 6 bases, and 11 bases lay between the germline ends. The CDR3 loop reads CASSRYGSEQYF. Here the CDR3 DNA reads TGTGCCAGCAGTCGGTATGGCTCCGAGCAGTACTTC.

V and J are TRBV28 and TRBJ1-2; no firm D call. The germline CDR1 and CDR2 sequences are MDHEN and SYDVKM. V was pared by 10 bases and J by 4 bases, with 16 bases between. The CDR3 extends over 13 amino acids. CDR3: CAIQTDFPYGYTF. DNA for the CDR3: TGTGCCATCCAGACTGATTTTCCCTATGGCTACACCTTC.

The gene calls are TRBV29-1 and TRBJ2-7; D uncertain. The CDR3 length is 13 residues. Germline CDR1 and CDR2: SQVTM and ANQGSEA. V shed 4 bases and J shed 2 bases, with 12 bases lying between them. The CDR3 protein is CSVVSAAAYEQYF. CDR3 DNA: TGCAGCGTTGTTTCCGCCGCAGCCTACGAGCAGTACTTC.

CDR3 sequence (DNA): TGTGCCAGCAGCTTAGCCATGCGACAAGGGTACCAAGACGAGCAGTACTTC. Residues: CASSLAMRQGYQDEQYF. V and J are TRBV13 and TRBJ2-7; D is unresolved. The germline V gene has CDR1 PRHDT and CDR2 FYEKMQ (reference sequence). The CDR3 extends over 17 amino acids. With 1 base removed from V and 5 bases from J, the gap between germline ends came to 21 bases.

This clonotype has ten or more counts. V and J are TRBV10-3 and TRBJ2-5; weak D call: TRBD2 (6 bases). The CDR3 has 15 amino acids. V gave up 6 bases and J gave up 7 bases, with 21 bases separating them. Germline-derived CDR1 and CDR2 are ENHRY and SYGVKD. The CDR3 sequence is CAISDGTGQPGTQYF. DNA of the CDR3: TGTGCCATCAGCGACGGGACTGGCCAACCAGGGACCCAGTACTTC.

This clonotype was detected only a few times. The V gene is TRBV20-1, the J gene TRBJ2-2, with 8 bases lining up with TRBD1. CDR1 and CDR2 from the germline V gene are DFQATT and SNEGSKA (reference sequence). V was clipped by 6 bases and J by 4 bases; unmatched bases: 10. The CDR3 has 15 amino acids. The CDR3 loop reads CSAVPFGTGTGELFF. For the CDR3, the DNA is TGCAGTGCAGTGCCCTTCGGGACAGGCACCGGGGAGCTGTTTTTT.

This chain uses TRBV5-4 with TRBJ2-1; TRBD2 matches at 8 bases. Germline CDR1 is SGHNT and CDR2 is YYREEE (reference sequence). V gave up 5 bases and J gave up 1 base; unmatched junction bases: 8. The CDR3 runs 16 residues. The CDR3 sequence: CASRGRAGVSYNEQFF. In nucleotides, the CDR3 is TGTGCCAGCAGGGGGAGAGCGGGAGTGTCCTACAATGAGCAGTTCTTC.

This clonotype was observed a handful of times. The chain carries TRBV20-1 and TRBJ2-5, with TRBD2 identical over 10 bases. The V and J ends lost 3 bases and 0 bases, in that order; junction bases with no gene match: 4. Germline V CDR1 and CDR2: DFQATT, SNEGSKA (reference sequence). This CDR3 contains 15 residues. CDR3 bases: TGCAGTGCTAGTATACTAGCGGGGAACCAAGAGACCCAGTACTTC. This encodes CSASILAGNQETQYF.

The chain combines TRBV20-1 with TRBJ2-1; D may be TRBD2 (6 bases). CDR3 size: 14 residues. Germline loops: CDR1 DFQATT, CDR2 SNEGSKA (reference sequence). Trimming took 5 bases from V and 4 from J, leaving 15 bases between them. The CDR3 region has the DNA TGCAGTGCTGATTCCGGGACTGGGTACAATGAGCAGTTCTTC. This encodes CSADSGTGYNEQFF.

The chain combines TRBV28 with TRBJ2-1, with 10 bases aligning to TRBD2. The CDR3 spans 16 residues. The V gene end was trimmed by 3 bases and the J gene end by 2 bases; junction bases not matched to a gene: 4. CDR1 and CDR2 from the germline V gene are MDHEN and SYDVKM. The CDR3 bases are TGTGCCAGCAGTTTGAGGCTAGCGGGAGCCTACAATGAGCAGTTCTTC. Translating it yields CASSLRLAGAYNEQFF.

The chain links TRBV11-1 to TRBJ2-1; 7 nucleotides align to TRBD2. The CDR3 is 15 amino acids. V was clipped by 1 base and J by 6 bases; unmatched bases: 6. Germline-derived CDR1 and CDR2 are SGHAT and FQDESV (reference sequence). The CDR3, as DNA: TGTGCCAGCAGCTTAGGACTAGCTGGGTCCAATGAGCAGTTCTTC. Its protein is CASSLGLAGSNEQFF.

V and J are TRBV6-1 and TRBJ2-7, with 7 bases identical to TRBD2. Germline trimming cut 4 bases from V and 3 bases from J; bases unmatched to any gene: 6. There are 14 residues in the CDR3. CDR1 and CDR2 (germline): MNHNS, SASEGT. The CDR3 loop reads CASSAGTIFYEQYF. For the CDR3, the DNA is TGTGCCAGCAGTGCCGGGACTATTTTCTACGAGCAGTACTTC.

This clonotype was detected a few times. The chain joins TRBV12-3 or TRBV12-4 to TRBJ2-7, with D tentatively TRBD1 (5 bases). Trimming removed 5 bases from V and 2 bases from J, with 16 bases in between. This CDR3 region has 15 residues. As DNA, the CDR3 is TGTGCCAGCAGTAAGACAGCTTTTGTTACCTACGAGCAGTACTTC. It is translated as CASSKTAFVTYEQYF.

The chain joins TRBV2 to TRBJ2-2, with 8 nucleotides matching TRBD1. This CDR3 is built from 15 residues. V shed 6 bases and J 4 bases; nucleotides not matched to a gene: 7. CDR1 is SNHLY and CDR2 is FYNNEI in the germline V gene. CDR3 loop: CASSAQGVGTGELFF. DNA of the CDR3: TGTGCCAGCAGCGCACAGGGGGTAGGCACCGGGGAGCTGTTTTTT.